Following are 14 T cell receptor beta chains from one sample sequenced in a study of blood T cell repertoires in COVID-19 (TCRdb year 2020). The library came from the immunoSEQ multiplex PCR assay. The table was pulled from immuneACCESS by TCRdb, which kept in-frame rearrangements only. Such tables lose some clones; where checked, under half of the loss comes from unresolved V genes, and the rest has no known cause. The sample yields tens of thousands of clones; about two thirds were counted once. The ten largest make up roughly 40% of the sample. The sequenced sample was peripheral blood. The origin of the receptors is a woman older than 75 with acute or convalescent COVID-19.

This clone was detected a few times. The chain combines TRBV5-5 with TRBJ2-1; no reliable D call. V was clipped by 0 bases and J by 7 bases, with 11 bases between them. CDR1 and CDR2 (germline): SGHKS, YYEKEE (reference sequence). The CDR3 totals 14 residues. CDR3 DNA sequence: TGTGCCAGCAGCTTGGTGAGGTTTAGGAATGAGCAGTTCTTC. Translated, it gives CASSLVRFRNEQFF.

This clone was seen a handful of times. The chain joins TRBV5-1 to TRBJ1-3, with D uncertain. V lost 5 bases and J 0 bases, leaving 6 bases between the germline ends. The germline CDR1 and CDR2 sequences are SGHRS and YFSETQ. The CDR3 contains 13 residues. The CDR3 sequence: CASSESSGNTIYF. The DNA of the CDR3 is TGCGCCAGCAGTGAGAGCTCTGGAAACACCATATATTTT.

V is TRBV6-2 or TRBV6-3 and J is TRBJ2-3, with 9 bases that match TRBD2. The CDR3 is 19 amino acids. J lost 3 bases, V lost 0 bases, and 13 bases had no gene match. Germline V gene sequence: CDR1 MNHEY, CDR2 SVGEGT. This CDR3 reads CASSYSNLAGRKGTDTQYF. The CDR3 nucleotides read TGTGCCAGCAGTTACTCGAATCTAGCGGGACGGAAAGGGACAGATACGCAGTATTTT.

The V gene is TRBV19, the J gene TRBJ1-1; 11 bases match TRBD1. V shed 4 bases, J shed 4 bases, and the junction held 5 bases outside the gene matches. The CDR3 covers 15 residues. The germline V gene encodes CDR1 LNHDA and CDR2 SQIVND (reference sequence). The CDR3 is CASSRTGGLGTEAFF. CDR3 DNA sequence: TGTGCCAGTAGTAGGACAGGGGGCCTTGGCACTGAAGCTTTCTTT. The full variable domain, with the rest looked up from reference TRBV19 and TRBJ1-1, is DGGITQSPKYLFRKEGQNVTLSCEQNLNHDAMYWYRQDPGQGLRLIYYSQIVNDFQKGDIAEGYSVSREKKESFPLTVTSAQKNPTAFYLCASSRTGGLGTEAFFGQGTRLTVV.

This clone was seen only once. The chain links TRBV7-2 to TRBJ2-7; D remains unclear. The germline V and J ends were trimmed by 1 base and 4 bases, with 11 bases remaining between them. Germline V gene data show CDR1 as SGHTA and CDR2 as FQGNSA. The CDR3 extends over 14 amino acids. Here the CDR3 DNA reads TGTGCCAGCAGCTTAGGAGGTGAGAGGTACGAGCAGTACTTC. Amino acids: CASSLGGERYEQYF.

The chain couples TRBV14 to TRBJ1-1; D uncertain. V was shortened by 4 bases and J by 1 base, with 7 bases between the two germline ends. Germline V gene lookup returns CDR1 SGHDN and CDR2 FVKESK. There are 13 residues in the CDR3. CDR3 nucleotide sequence: TGTGCCAGCAGCCGGTCCAGGAACACTGAAGCTTTCTTT. It codes for CASSRSRNTEAFF.

The genes are TRBV6-5 and TRBJ2-7; 9 nucleotides align to TRBD2. This CDR3 region has 14 residues. Germline CDR1 is MNHEY and CDR2 is SVGAGI. The V segment lost 8 bases and the J segment 2 bases; nucleotides outside the gene matches: 7. DNA of the CDR3: TGTGCCAGCGGAAGACTAGCGGCCACCTACGAGCAGTACTTC. It specifies CASGRLAATYEQYF.

This clone was seen more than once but under ten times. The chain combines TRBV5-1 with TRBJ1-1; D may be TRBD1 (6 bases). Germline loops: CDR1 SGHRS, CDR2 YFSETQ. Between the trimmed V and J ends, which lost 2 bases and 2 bases, there was a span of 16 bases. The CDR3 is 16 amino acids. CDR3: CASSFGGQWDNTEAFF. DNA for the CDR3: TGCGCCAGCAGCTTTGGGGGCCAGTGGGATAACACTGAAGCTTTCTTT.

This chain uses TRBV7-9 with TRBJ1-1; TRBD1 agrees at 8 bases. CDR3 size: 14 residues. Germline CDR1 SEHNR, CDR2 FQNEAQ (reference sequence). With 1 base clipped from V and 8 bases from J, the junction kept 6 bases outside the gene matches. The DNA of the CDR3 is TGTGCCAGCAGCTTAGGTATGGGGGACAGGGAAGCTTTCTTT. Protein sequence: CASSLGMGDREAFF.

V usage is TRBV9 and J usage is TRBJ1-5; 7 positions match TRBD1. CDR1 SGDLS and CDR2 YYNGEE come from the germline V gene. The CDR3 consists of 14 residues. Germline trimming cut 6 bases from V and 3 bases from J; bases unmatched to any gene: 6. CDR3 protein: CASTEGAPNQPQHF. CDR3 nucleotides: TGTGCCAGCACAGAGGGGGCACCCAATCAGCCCCAGCATTTT.

This clone was recorded once. This chain connects TRBV2 to TRBJ1-2; TRBD1 aligns across 9 bases. Trimming removed 2 bases from V and 0 bases from J; junction bases left unmatched: 7. Germline values: CDR1 SNHLY, CDR2 FYNNEI. This CDR3 comprises 17 residues. This CDR3 is CASSETGQGTANYGYTF. The DNA of the CDR3 is TGTGCCAGCAGTGAAACCGGACAGGGGACGGCTAACTATGGCTACACCTTC.

The CDR3 coding sequence is TGTGCCAGCAGCCAAGACTTCCCAGGGGGCTACACCTTC. As protein: CASSQDFPGGYTF. The J gene is TRBJ1-2, the V gene TRBV3-1 (or the pseudogene TRBV3-2); D might be TRBD1 (5 bases). Between the trimmed V and J ends, which lost 0 bases and 8 bases, there was a span of 10 bases. CDR1 is LGHDT, CDR2 YNNKEL, per germline (reference sequence). The CDR3 runs 13 residues.

In its sample, this clone was seen once. The chain couples TRBV5-1 to TRBJ2-2; 8 nucleotides align to TRBD2. Germline-derived CDR1 and CDR2 are SGHRS and YFSETQ. The CDR3 has 15 residues. J was trimmed by 3 bases and V by 1 base; bases with no gene match: 2. The CDR3 region has the DNA TGCGCCAGCAGCTTGCGAGCGGGAGACACCGGGGAGCTGTTTTTT. As protein: CASSLRAGDTGELFF.

The V gene is TRBV3-1 (or the pseudogene TRBV3-2), the J gene TRBJ2-7; 9 bases align to TRBD1. Per the germline V gene, CDR1 is LGHDT and CDR2 is YNNKEL (reference sequence). V was clipped by 0 bases and J by 6 bases; unmatched bases: 6. The CDR3 has 15 residues. The CDR3 here is CASSQDGTGMREQYF. CDR3 DNA sequence: TGTGCCAGCAGCCAAGACGGGACAGGGATGCGCGAGCAGTACTTC.